The 18 T cell receptor beta chains in this list originate from one sample, sequenced in a study of cytomegalovirus exposure and HLA in healthy donors. Both 60 Vbeta primers and 13 Jbeta primers went into the PCR. Sequenced by immunoSEQ multiplex PCR; TCRdb stores in-frame clones only, minus some. The table lists about 140,000 clones, roughly three quarters of them singletons. The material sequenced was PBMCs. Receptors originate from a man aged 35 to 55 in good health and CMV-seronegative.

The rearrangement joins TRBV21-1 to TRBJ1-1; TRBD1 is the table's D call and was not checked against the DNA. TRBV21-1 is given as a pseudogene. The CDR3 consists of 17 residues. CDR3 region: CASSNQGAHRGNTEAFF. CDR3 DNA sequence: TGTGCCAGCAGCAACCAAGGGGCACATAGAGGGAACACTGAAGCTTTCTTT.

The chain has TRBV7-2 and TRBJ1-1; 8 bases align to TRBD1. Germline assignment: CDR1 SGHTA and CDR2 FQGNSA. The CDR3 is 16 residues long. Unmatched junction bases numbered 7, after V lost 2 bases and J lost 2 bases. CDR3 coding DNA: TGTGCCAGCAGCTTATCTGCAGGGGGCGTCAACACTGAAGCTTTCTTT. It specifies CASSLSAGGVNTEAFF.

The rearrangement links TRBV5-1 to TRBJ1-2, with D maybe TRBD1 (5 bases). The germline V gene has CDR1 SGHRS and CDR2 YFSETQ. The CDR3 contains 17 residues. The V end lost 3 bases, the J end lost 9 bases, and 27 bases lay between the germline ends. DNA for the CDR3: TGCGCCAGCAGCTGGAGGGCCGTGGAGCAGAATACAGGACGCTACACCTTC. This codes for CASSWRAVEQNTGRYTF.

As regards this clone: At one end, the junction sequence differs from germline, possibly due to a read error. This chain joins TRBV6-6 and TRBJ2-3; 9 nucleotides match TRBD2. Germline V gene data show CDR1 as MNHNY and CDR2 as SVGAGI (reference sequence). This CDR3 comprises 13 residues. CDR3 sequence reads: CASSQRLAEKLRF. In nucleotides, the CDR3 is TGTGCCAGCAGTCAAAGACTAGCGGAGAAACTACGTTTT.

This clone was detected only once. The CDR3 nucleotides read TGTGCCAGCGTATTTGGGGGGGCCGGGACTGAAGCTTTCTTT. This gives the protein CASVFGGAGTEAFF. The rearrangement links TRBV28 to TRBJ1-1, with a weak D call TRBD1 (6 bases). Between the trimmed V and J ends, which lost 8 bases and 5 bases, there was a span of 18 bases. CDR3 length: 14 amino acids. The germline V gene has CDR1 MDHEN and CDR2 SYDVKM.

This clone was detected only a few times. This chain uses TRBV30 with TRBJ1-5; D remains unclear. The germline CDR1 and CDR2 sequences are GTSNPN and SVGIG (reference sequence). V lost 2 bases and J 7 bases, leaving 15 bases between the germline ends. The CDR3 sequence is 14 residues long. The CDR3 DNA is TGTGCCTGGAGTCCGGGCCACCGAGGGCAGCCCCAGCATTTT. Amino acids: CAWSPGHRGQPQHF.

In its sample, this clone was seen a few times. The J gene is TRBJ1-5, the V gene TRBV5-8, with 7 bases identical to TRBD1. The trim removed 1 base at V and 5 bases at J, leaving 3 bases unmatched. Germline lookup yields CDR1 SGHTS and CDR2 YDEGEE. There are 14 residues in the CDR3. CDR3 in DNA: TGTGCCAGCAGCTTGCCGACAGGGTATCAGCCCCAGCATTTT. It specifies CASSLPTGYQPQHF.

This chain joins TRBV7-2 and TRBJ1-3, with D uncertain. V lost 4 bases, J lost 0 bases, and 13 bases lay in between. This CDR3 has 16 residues. Germline V gene sequence: CDR1 SGHTA, CDR2 FQGNSA. Here the CDR3 DNA reads TGTGCCAGCAGCTCTTACCCCGCTACCTCTGGAAACACCATATATTTT. This codes for CASSSYPATSGNTIYF.

This sequence joins TRBV5-4 and TRBJ1-4; 8 nucleotides agree with TRBD1. Germline lookup yields CDR1 SGHNT and CDR2 YYREEE (reference sequence). V gave up 10 bases and J gave up 4 bases; unmatched junction bases: 12. This CDR3 region has 15 residues. The CDR3 loop is CAGIAGGSNNEKLFF. The CDR3 bases are TGTGCCGGCATCGCAGGGGGCAGTAATAATGAAAAACTGTTTTTT.

This chain connects TRBV2 to TRBJ2-5, with D tentatively TRBD1 (6 bases). The J call is in doubt because the DNA end fits TRBJ2-7 better. Germline V CDR1 and CDR2: SNHLY, FYNNEI. This CDR3 contains 11 residues. CDR3 nucleotides: TGTGCCAGCAAGGGGGAGTACGAGCAGTACTTC. This gives the protein CASKGEYEQYF.

The chain has TRBV11-2 and TRBJ2-5; 7 nucleotides align to TRBD1. J was trimmed by 9 bases and V by 1 base; bases with no gene match: 5. In germline, CDR1 is SGHAT, CDR2 FQNNGV. CDR3 length equals 13 residues. The CDR3 loop is CASSLAGTESQYF. The CDR3 DNA sequence: TGTGCCAGCAGCTTAGCGGGGACAGAATCCCAGTACTTC.

The chain employs TRBV7-2 and TRBJ2-7; D not resolved. Trimming cost V 8 bases and J 2 bases, with 10 bases left between them. The germline V gene encodes CDR1 SGHTA and CDR2 FQGNSA. This CDR3 region has 12 residues. The CDR3 here is CASAQVPYEQYF. CDR3 sequence (DNA): TGTGCCAGCGCGCAAGTACCCTACGAGCAGTACTTC.

This clone has a count of ten or more. This chain uses TRBV10-3 with TRBJ1-3, with 7 bases lining up with TRBD1. Germline trimming cut 6 bases from V and 0 bases from J; bases unmatched to any gene: 2. The length of the CDR3 is 14 residues. CDR1 is ENHRY and CDR2 is SYGVKD in the germline V gene. The CDR3: CAIRGQRSGNTIYF. In DNA form, the CDR3 reads TGTGCCATCAGGGGACAGCGCTCTGGAAACACCATATATTTT.

The rearrangement joins TRBV7-2 to TRBJ1-1; D may be TRBD1 (5 bases). V lost 5 bases and J 1 base, leaving 8 bases between the germline ends. Per the germline V gene, CDR1 is SGHTA and CDR2 is FQGNSA. The CDR3 runs 13 residues. The CDR3 loop reads CASSLDKNTEAFF. The CDR3 bases are TGTGCCAGCAGCCTGGACAAGAACACTGAAGCTTTCTTT.

The V gene is TRBV6-5, the J gene TRBJ2-7; D perhaps matches TRBD2 (5 bases). V was cut by 3 bases and J by 7 bases, with 16 bases left in between. The CDR3 is 14 residues long. Germline values: CDR1 MNHEY, CDR2 SVGAGI. The CDR3 bases are TGTGCCAGCAGTTATGGTCGTAGCGATGGGGAGCAGTACTTC. This codes for CASSYGRSDGEQYF.

The rearrangement joins TRBV6-1 to TRBJ2-1; 8 positions match TRBD1. The CDR3 contains 15 residues. Unmatched junction bases numbered 14, after V lost 6 bases and J lost 10 bases. Germline V gives CDR1 MNHNS, CDR2 SASEGT. Here the CDR3 reads CASRRGQDPLLEQFF. The CDR3 DNA reads TGTGCCAGCAGGCGGGGACAGGACCCCTTATTGGAGCAGTTCTTC.

This clone was detected only a few times. This chain joins TRBV5-4 and TRBJ2-2; a possible D gene is TRBD1 (5 bases). There are 14 residues in the CDR3. The V end was cut by 2 bases, the J end by 3 bases, with 8 bases between. Looked up from germline, CDR1 is SGHNT and CDR2 is YYREEE (reference sequence). For the CDR3, the DNA is TGTGCCAGCAGCTTTGGACATTACACCGGGGAGCTGTTTTTT. This encodes CASSFGHYTGELFF.

V usage is TRBV4-2 and J usage is TRBJ2-7; tentatively, D is TRBD2 (5 bases). V was pared by 4 bases and J by 1 base, with 11 bases between. The CDR3 has 14 amino acids. Germline CDR1 LGHNA, CDR2 YNFKEQ. The CDR3 spells CASSLWTGSYEQYF. The CDR3 DNA reads TGTGCCAGCAGCCTCTGGACTGGATCCTACGAGCAGTACTTC.